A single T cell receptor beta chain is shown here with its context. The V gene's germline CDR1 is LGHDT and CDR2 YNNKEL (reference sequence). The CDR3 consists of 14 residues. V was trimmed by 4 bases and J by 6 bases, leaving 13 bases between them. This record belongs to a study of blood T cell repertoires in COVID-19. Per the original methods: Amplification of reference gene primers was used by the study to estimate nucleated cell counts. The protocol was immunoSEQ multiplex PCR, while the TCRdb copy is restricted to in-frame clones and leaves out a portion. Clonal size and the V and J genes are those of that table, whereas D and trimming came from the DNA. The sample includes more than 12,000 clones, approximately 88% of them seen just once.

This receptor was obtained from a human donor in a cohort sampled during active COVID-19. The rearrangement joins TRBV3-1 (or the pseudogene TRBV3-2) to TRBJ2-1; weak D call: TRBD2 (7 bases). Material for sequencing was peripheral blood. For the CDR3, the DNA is TGTGCCAGCAGCCCCCTGGGGGGGCCCAATGAGCAGTTCTTC. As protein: CASSPLGGPNEQFF.